This TCR beta chain was captured in a study of T cells expressing NK-cell markers (dated by TCRdb to about 2020). At the level of the whole study: Under 10 donors provided sorted CD3+CD56+NKG2C+, CD3+CD56+NKG2C- and CD3+CD56-NKG2C+ T-cell subsets, whose TCR beta-chain repertoires were profiled. The libraries were sequenced on Illumina HiSeq 2000/2500, MiSeq or NextSeq, producing 2 x 150 bp reads. Randomly selected healthy volunteers, three men and five women, were used as the eight sequenced donors. Seven of the eight sequenced donors were HCMV-seropositive and one was HCMV-seronegative.

A commercial ELISA kit detecting HCMV-specific IgG in serum was used to determine HCMV serostatus. Peripheral blood mononuclear cells were isolated from blood by Ficoll density gradient centrifugation. What the study reported, not specific to this receptor: Those dominant clonotypes were again the most abundant among CD3+CD56-NKG2C+ cells in a handful of donors, at about 25-60.1%. Whether the expanded NKG2C-expressing T cell clones were specific for HCMV antigens remained unclear. For about 6 donors, the dominant CD3+CD56+NKG2C+ clonotypes were among the top 10 CD8+ clonotypes and accounted for 1.0-7.0% of CD8+ T cells.

From the germline V gene (reference sequence), CDR1 is SEHNR and CDR2 is FQNEAQ. The CDR3 numbers 18 residues from cysteine through phenylalanine. This entry has no DNA. About this clonotype: What antigen it recognizes has not been identified.

These reads were obtained on an Illumina HiSeq 2000. TCR beta cDNA libraries were prepared using 5'RACE template switching, which introduced a universal primer site and unique molecular identifiers. Synthesis of cDNA was primed from the TCR beta constant segment and was followed by two consecutive PCR amplification steps. The authors' pipeline ran thus. MIGEC handled demultiplexing of the reads and grouping by UMI, while MiTCR was used to assemble and quantify clonotypes. To remove erroneous sequences, TCR cDNA sequences were retained only when supported by two or more reads. The tcR package was used for downstream repertoire analysis, and clonotypes were matched between fractions using CDR3 nucleotide sequence together with V segment. VDJmatch was used to annotate antigen specificity against VDJdb, with one amino acid substitution in CDR3 permitted. The reads went through TCRdb reprocessing, and each CDR3 protein sequence gets one entry with no DNA. These V and J calls rely on TCRdb rather than the paper's analysis. The table for this sample shows about 460,000 distinct CDR3 sequences. The ten largest clones represent approximately 1.5% of the sample.

The source is a woman aged 45-65 years in good health. Donor details come from another sample of the same person, matched by shared clones. The V and J segments used are TRBV7-9 and TRBJ2-1; TCRdb's D call of TRBD1 is untestable without DNA. The sample comprised blood T cells: a sorted CD56 or NKG2C T cell subset, CD4+ or CD8+ T cells, or bulk PBMC T cells (not recorded which). The CDR3 loop reads CASSLAGIGTDLYNEQFF.